A selection of T cell receptor beta chains follows, all from one sample in a study of T cells in Graves' hyperthyroidism and ophthalmopathy. TCRdb reprocessed the multiplex PCR reads via MiXCR and lists one record per CDR3 protein. Here the sample spans about 300,000 distinct CDR3 sequences, roughly an eighth being singletons. The sequenced sample was blood. The receptors were sampled from a woman aged 40-49 years with Graves' hyperthyroidism. Both conserved end residues are part of each CDR3. The D gene is left open where the match is weak. Size is omitted from some rows. Given values are once, few, many or a class for expanded clones.

>TRBV25-1|few|TRBJ1-1|TRBD1
CASTPRQGGTEAFF
TGTGCCAGCACCCCTCGACAGGGTGGCACTGAAGCTTTCTTT
>TRBV3-1|few|TRBJ2-1|.
CASSPAITYNEQFF
TGTGCCAGCAGCCCTGCAATTACTTACAATGAGCAGTTCTTC
>TRBV5-8|many|TRBJ2-1|.
CASSFGQKGEQFF
TGTGCCAGCAGCTTCGGGCAGAAGGGTGAGCAGTTCTTC
>TRBV7-8|many|TRBJ1-5|.
CASSLGGSYQPQHF
TGTGCCAGCAGCTTAGGGGGTTCCTATCAGCCCCAGCATTTT
>TRBV20-1|many|TRBJ2-7|.
CSARGADYEQYF
TGCAGTGCTAGGGGGGCTGACTACGAGCAGTACTTC
>TRBV9|few|TRBJ2-1|TRBD2
CASSAHSGSINEQFF
TGTGCCAGCAGCGCCCATAGCGGGAGCATCAATGAGCAGTTCTTC
>TRBV5-4|.|TRBJ2-2|TRBD2
CASSTQREAAGELFF
TGTGCCAGCAGCACCCAGCGGGAGGCGGCCGGGGAGCTGTTTTTT
>TRBV7-9|many|TRBJ2-1|.
CASSFPRPNEQFF
TGTGCCAGCAGCTTCCCGCGGCCCAATGAGCAGTTCTTC
>TRBV4-1|many|TRBJ2-3|.
CASSQGPDTDTQYF
TGCGCCAGCAGCCAAGGTCCTGACACAGATACGCAGTATTTT
>TRBV7-2|many|TRBJ2-6|.
CASSLGGAGANVLTF
TGTGCCAGCAGCTTAGGAGGAGCTGGGGCCAACGTCCTGACTTTC
>TRBV24-1|many|TRBJ1-3|.
CATSTPGRPSGNTIYF
TGTGCCACCAGTACCCCAGGGCGACCCTCTGGAAACACCATATATTTT
>TRBV5-1|many|TRBJ1-4|.
CASSLGPIGTNEKLFF
TGCGCCAGCAGCTTGGGACCCATCGGGACTAATGAAAAACTGTTTTTT
>TRBV29-1|many|TRBJ1-1|.
CSVEGVEAFF
TGCAGCGTTGAGGGGGTGGAAGCTTTCTTT
>TRBV5-1|.|TRBJ2-1|TRBD1
CASDKGQGATSPYNEQFF
TGCGCCAGCGACAAGGGACAGGGGGCCACCTCCCCCTACAATGAGCAGTTCTTC
>TRBV25-1|many|TRBJ2-5|TRBD2
CASSKGLAGGETQYF
TGTGCCAGCAGTAAGGGACTAGCGGGAGGGGAGACCCAGTACTTC
>TRBV4-1|few|TRBJ2-5|.
CASSQVEGRWETQYF
TGCGCCAGCAGCCAAGTGGAGGGGCGATGGGAGACCCAGTACTTC
>TRBV28|few|TRBJ2-2|TRBD2
CASIPSGITGELFF
TGTGCCAGCATCCCTAGCGGGATTACCGGGGAGCTGTTTTTT
>TRBV20-1|few|TRBJ1-2|.
CSARDWARDGYTF
TGCAGTGCTAGAGATTGGGCAAGGGATGGCTACACCTTC
>TRBV2|many|TRBJ1-5|TRBD1
CASNVQGASNQPQHF
TGTGCCAGCAATGTACAGGGGGCTAGCAATCAGCCCCAGCATTTT
>TRBV6-1|many|TRBJ2-7|TRBD1
CASSTIQGTRLGYEQYF
TGTGCCAGCAGTACTATACAGGGGACCCGCTTAGGGTACGAGCAGTACTTC
>TRBV24-1|many|TRBJ2-3|.
CATSDRVVGPGTDTQYF
TGTGCCACCAGTGATCGGGTGGTAGGGCCCGGCACAGATACGCAGTATTTT
>TRBV6-2/TRBV6-3|few|TRBJ2-1|TRBD2
CASKSVTGGPESEQFF
TGTGCCAGCAAGAGCGTAACGGGAGGGCCGGAAAGTGAGCAGTTCTTC
>TRBV20-1|many|TRBJ1-1|TRBD1
CRGTGGLMNTEAFF
TGCAGAGGAACAGGGGGCCTAATGAACACTGAAGCTTTCTTT
>TRBV11-2|many|TRBJ2-1|.
CASSLIRGKGNEQFF
TGTGCCAGCAGCTTAATTAGAGGGAAAGGCAATGAGCAGTTCTTC
>TRBV2|.|TRBJ1-2|TRBD1
CASREGQADYGYTF
TGTGCCAGCAGGGAGGGACAGGCGGACTATGGCTACACCTTC
>TRBV9|many|TRBJ1-5|.
CASSAGVGQPQHF
TGTGCCAGCAGCGCAGGGGTAGGTCAGCCCCAGCATTTT
>TRBV20-1|few|TRBJ2-5|TRBD2
CSARDPKRGETQYF
TGCAGTGCTAGAGACCCGAAGCGGGGGGAGACCCAGTACTTC
>TRBV19|.|TRBJ2-1|TRBD1
CASSTGQGLTYNEQFF
TGTGCCAGTAGTACGGGACAGGGATTAACCTACAATGAGCAGTTCTTC
>TRBV4-1|.|TRBJ1-2|.
CASSQDRGTNYGYTF
TGCGCCAGCAGCCAAGATCGGGGTACTAACTATGGCTACACCTTC
>TRBV9|many|TRBJ2-1|TRBD2
CASSDPAGGRGEQFF
TGTGCCAGCAGCGATCCGGCGGGAGGGCGGGGTGAGCAGTTCTTC
>TRBV14|many|TRBJ1-1|.
CASSSLGSDWAFF
TGTGCCAGCAGCTCCCTCGGGTCAGACTGGGCTTTCTTT
>TRBV20-1|many|TRBJ2-1|TRBD2
CSAIAAGGTSEQFF
TGCAGTGCCATTGCGGCGGGAGGGACGAGTGAGCAGTTCTTC
>TRBV3-1|many|TRBJ2-7|.
CASSQDRDYEQYF
TGTGCCAGCAGCCAAGATAGGGACTACGAGCAGTACTTC
>TRBV18|many|TRBJ1-2|.
CASSPGGGFGGYTF
TGTGCCAGCTCACCCGGTGGAGGTTTCGGTGGCTACACCTTC
>TRBV28|.|TRBJ2-3|TRBD2
CASSPSGRAADTQYF
TGTGCCAGCAGCCCTAGCGGGAGGGCCGCAGATACGCAGTATTTT
>TRBV4-2|few|TRBJ2-1|.
CASSQEGGDEQFF
TGTGCCAGCAGCCAAGAAGGGGGAGATGAGCAGTTCTTC
>TRBV19|few|TRBJ1-5|.
CASTPRTRDSNQPQHF
TGTGCCAGTACCCCCCGTACCAGGGATAGCAATCAGCCCCAGCATTTT
>TRBV6-1|many|TRBJ2-5|.
CASSLFGPQETQYF
TGTGCCAGCAGTTTGTTCGGACCTCAGGAGACCCAGTACTTC
>TRBV11-2|many|TRBJ2-2|.
CASSLVSTGELFF
TGTGCCAGCAGCTTAGTGAGCACCGGGGAGCTGTTTTTT
>TRBV6-5|many|TRBJ2-1|.
CASSYSRVRTKQFF
TGTGCCAGCAGTTACTCGCGGGTTCGGACCAAGCAGTTCTTC
>TRBV7-9|many|TRBJ2-1|.
CASSSLAENYNEQFF
TGTGCCAGCAGCTCATTAGCCGAGAACTACAATGAGCAGTTCTTC
>TRBV12-3/TRBV12-4|many|TRBJ1-6|TRBD1
CASTLTGKDSPLHF
TGTGCCAGCACCCTGACAGGGAAAGATTCACCCCTCCACTTT
>TRBV11-3|many|TRBJ2-5|TRBD1
CASSLVRTGQETQYF
TGTGCCAGCAGCTTAGTGCGGACAGGGCAAGAGACCCAGTACTTC
>TRBV2|many|TRBJ2-1|.
CASGGYEQFF
TGTGCCTCAGGAGGATATGAGCAGTTCTTC
>TRBV2|.|TRBJ1-1|TRBD1
CASRQGTSEAFF
TGTGCCAGCAGACAGGGGACAAGCGAAGCTTTCTTT
>TRBV5-1|.|TRBJ2-7|.
CASSSGDGAYEQYF
TGCGCCAGCAGCTCTGGGGACGGAGCCTACGAGCAGTACTTC